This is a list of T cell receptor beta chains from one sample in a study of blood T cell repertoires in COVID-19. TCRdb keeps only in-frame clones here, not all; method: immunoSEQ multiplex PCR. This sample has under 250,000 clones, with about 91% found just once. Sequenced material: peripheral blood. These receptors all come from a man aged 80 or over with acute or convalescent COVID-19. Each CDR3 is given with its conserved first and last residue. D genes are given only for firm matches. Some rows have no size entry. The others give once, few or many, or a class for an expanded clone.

cdr3_aa: CASSFGQGGQETQYF
cdr3_nt: TGCGCCAGCAGTTTCGGACAGGGGGGTCAAGAGACCCAGTACTTC
d_call: TRBD1
clone_size: -
v_call: TRBV5-1
j_call: TRBJ2-5

cdr3_aa: CASSLGGSQETQYF
cdr3_nt: TGTGCCAGCAGTCTGGGAGGCAGCCAAGAGACCCAGTACTTC
d_call: -
clone_size: -
v_call: TRBV6-6
j_call: TRBJ2-5

cdr3_aa: CASSPSTGSSYNSPLHF
cdr3_nt: TGTGCCAGCAGTCCGTCGACAGGGAGCTCCTATAATTCACCCCTCCACTTT
d_call: TRBD1
clone_size: -
v_call: TRBV27
j_call: TRBJ1-6

cdr3_aa: CASSRDRGGTGELFF
cdr3_nt: TGTGCCAGCAGCAGAGACAGGGGGGGAACCGGGGAGCTGTTTTTT
d_call: -
clone_size: -
v_call: TRBV21-1
j_call: TRBJ2-2

cdr3_aa: CASTSDFNYGYTF
cdr3_nt: TGTGCCAGCACCTCGGACTTCAACTATGGCTACACCTTC
d_call: -
clone_size: -
v_call: TRBV12-3/TRBV12-4
j_call: TRBJ1-2

cdr3_aa: CSSGSGDNEQFF
cdr3_nt: TGCAGCTCTGGTTCGGGGGACAATGAGCAGTTCTTC
d_call: -
clone_size: few
v_call: TRBV29-1
j_call: TRBJ2-1

cdr3_aa: CASSYGTGTTEAFF
cdr3_nt: TGTGCCAGCAGTTACGGGACAGGGACCACTGAAGCTTTCTTT
d_call: TRBD1
clone_size: -
v_call: TRBV6-5
j_call: TRBJ1-1

cdr3_aa: CASGVTGTVDGYTF
cdr3_nt: TGTGCCAGCGGGGTGACAGGGACGGTCGATGGCTACACCTTC
d_call: TRBD1
clone_size: -
v_call: TRBV2
j_call: TRBJ1-2

cdr3_aa: CASSLGARGYTQYF
cdr3_nt: TGTGCCAGCAGTTTAGGTGCTAGGGGGTATACGCAGTATTTT
d_call: -
clone_size: -
v_call: TRBV27
j_call: TRBJ2-3

cdr3_aa: CATSALTGYCEQYF
cdr3_nt: TGTGCCACCAGTGCCTTAACAGGGTACTGCGAGCAGTACTTC
d_call: -
clone_size: -
v_call: TRBV24-1
j_call: TRBJ2-7

cdr3_aa: CASSAQTDSSTDTQYF
cdr3_nt: TGTGCCAGCAGCGCCCAGACGGACTCTAGCACAGATACGCAGTATTTT
d_call: -
clone_size: -
v_call: TRBV9
j_call: TRBJ2-3

cdr3_aa: CASSPTERGEYSNQPQHF
cdr3_nt: TGTGCCAGCAGCCCGACAGAGCGAGGCGAGTATAGCAATCAGCCCCAGCATTTT
d_call: -
clone_size: -
v_call: TRBV7-2
j_call: TRBJ1-5

cdr3_aa: CSVGGGLRENYDYTF
cdr3_nt: TGCAGCGTTGGGGGGGGGTTGCGAGAGAACTACGACTACACCTTC
d_call: -
clone_size: -
v_call: TRBV29-1
j_call: TRBJ1-2

cdr3_aa: CASSQDGVAAGDTQYF
cdr3_nt: TGTGCCAGCAGCCAAGACGGAGTAGCGGCGGGAGATACGCAGTATTTT
d_call: -
clone_size: -
v_call: TRBV14
j_call: TRBJ2-3

cdr3_aa: CASSSASGYEQYF
cdr3_nt: TGTGCCAGCAGTTCCGCTAGCGGATACGAGCAGTACTTC
d_call: TRBD2
clone_size: -
v_call: TRBV27
j_call: TRBJ2-7

cdr3_aa: CASSQAEGWAYEQYF
cdr3_nt: TGTGCCAGCAGCCAAGCGGAGGGATGGGCCTACGAGCAGTACTTC
d_call: -
clone_size: few
v_call: TRBV3-1/TRBV3-2
j_call: TRBJ2-7

cdr3_aa: CASSPRDRLSLSSYNEQFF
cdr3_nt: TGTGCCAGCAGCCCCCGGGACAGACTTTCTTTAAGCTCCTACAATGAGCAGTTCTTC
d_call: TRBD1
clone_size: -
v_call: TRBV7-2
j_call: TRBJ2-1

cdr3_aa: CASSPRQGPSSGNTIYF
cdr3_nt: TGTGCCAGCAGCCCTCGACAGGGCCCGAGCTCTGGAAACACCATATATTTT
d_call: TRBD1
clone_size: -
v_call: TRBV4-2
j_call: TRBJ1-3

cdr3_aa: CASSLGTTSYNEQFF
cdr3_nt: TGTGCCAGCAGCTTAGGGACTACCTCCTACAATGAGCAGTTCTTC
d_call: -
clone_size: once
v_call: TRBV13
j_call: TRBJ2-1

cdr3_aa: CASSRRGGDQPQHF
cdr3_nt: TGTGCCAGCAGTCGAAGAGGGGGGGATCAGCCCCAGCATTTT
d_call: -
clone_size: -
v_call: TRBV6-5
j_call: TRBJ1-5

cdr3_aa: CASSQERGLTDTQYF
cdr3_nt: TGCGCCAGCAGCCAAGAGCGCGGCCTCACAGATACGCAGTATTTT
d_call: -
clone_size: -
v_call: TRBV4-3
j_call: TRBJ2-3

cdr3_aa: CATSRGGQSYGYTF
cdr3_nt: TGTGCCACCAGCAGAGGGGGACAGTCCTATGGCTACACCTTC
d_call: TRBD1
clone_size: -
v_call: TRBV15
j_call: TRBJ1-2